This T cell receptor (beta chain) stems from a study of regulatory T cells in long-lasting Graves disease. Study-level results: Peripheral blood alone, not thyroid tissue, underwent study.

Through Arm-PCR of CDR3 regions and iRepertoire HTBI primers, TCR beta libraries were built. As originally analysed: Gene usage covered 62 TRBV and some 13 TRBJ segments. TCRdb passed the multiplex PCR reads through MiXCR, listing each CDR3 protein once. TCRdb assigned the V and J calls; the authors' analysis was not used. The profile shows about 430,000 distinct CDR3 sequences, roughly 23% of them singletons. The CDR3 runs to 17 residues. V lost 0 bases to trimming and J lost 1 base; unmatched junction nucleotides: 6. Germline V CDR1 and CDR2: SGDLS, YYNGEE. As to time point: persistent/refractory GD, antithyroid drugs over 5 years with positive TRAb. Scientists built the TCR library using RNA that was extracted from PBMCs. Diagnosing Graves' disease relied on the American Thyroid Association guidelines. In Xi'an, China, an endocrinology department was the source of patients. This clonotype turned up a few times. Its matching antigen is unknown.

The sample in question was peripheral blood mononuclear cells (PBMCs), obtained when the disease was refractory, from a patient treated with antithyroid drugs. The receptor was derived from a female donor with Graves disease. The chain is built from TRBV9 and TRBJ2-2; TRBD2 matches 7 bases. CDR3 nucleotide sequence: TGTGCCAGCAGCGTAGGAAGGGACTACATGAACACCGGGGAGCTGTTTTTT. Amino acids: CASSVGRDYMNTGELFF.